This TCR beta chain was found in a study of blood T cells in healthy people across ages. The V end was cut by 6 bases, the J end by 7 bases, with 12 bases between. CDR3 length: 11 residues. Germline V gives CDR1 DFQATT, CDR2 SNEGSKA (reference sequence). Study-wide findings and caveats: When one million T cells were used, diversity estimates were thought to be underestimates. Per million T cells, TCR beta diversity dropped about linearly as age rose. Diversity was higher, and naive CD4+ cells more numerous, in long-lived donors than in aged donors.

This clonotype appeared once. Antigen specificity is unknown. This could be a read error, since a much larger clone is one nucleotide away. Using a J-beta primer mix together with a sample-barcoded 5' primer, a second PCR was run for roughly 6 to 12 cycles. Per sample, CDR3-containing paired-end reads numbered at least 2.5 million. TCRdb called the 5' RACE reads again in MiXCR, with one record for every CDR3 protein. The table shows about 1.6 million distinct CDR3 sequences, with roughly a third occurring only once. This TCR was sampled from a woman in her 30s in good health. Material: blood. The chain is built from TRBV20-1 and TRBJ1-2, with D unresolved. The DNA of the CDR3 is TGCAGTGCAGCAGAGGGCACTGGCTACACCTTC. Translated: CSAAEGTGYTF.